This T cell receptor beta chain was found in a study of T cell responses to AZD1222 COVID-19 vaccine listed by TCRdb under 2021. Background on the whole study: TCR sequencing covered 230 or so trial participants: 207 given two doses of AZD1222 and some 25 given two doses of MenACWY control vaccine. Trial participants were enrolled into age subgroups of 18-55, 56-69 and 70-plus years, which contained around 140, 26 and 57 TCR-sequenced participants, respectively. On the study overall, not on this receptor specifically: CD4 TCRs associated with the vaccine covered the entire spike protein, and the dominant responses were in regions 160-218 and 743-854. Because no day 14 peak-response samples were available, repertoires were characterized only after the peak T cell response. After two AZD1222 doses, spike-specific TCR breadth and depth were significantly higher than at day 0 and than in MenACWY recipients. In the small 56-69-year group, the increase in depth fell short of significance, most likely because of low power. Conclusions about previously exposed vaccinees were limited because only six AZD1222 recipients were SARS-CoV-2 seropositive at baseline. Most participants were white British and females outnumbered males, and the authors suggested that clonal diversity may have been underestimated. Epitopes outside the regions mutated in the B.1.351 and B.1.1.7 variants were reportedly recognized by nearly half of the unique spike-specific TCRs.

The time point tag for this specimen amounts to: about 28 days (+/-7) after the second vaccine dose. AZD1222 recipients whose second dose came at about 4 weeks and those whose second dose came at about 12 weeks were combined into one group, since spike-specific TCR depth and breadth did not differ between the two schedules. Vaccinee samples came from UK trials COV001 and COV002, including a single-blind randomized controlled phase 2/3 trial of AZD1222 (ChAdOx1 nCoV-19) in healthy adults. For TCRbeta chain sequencing, PBMC samples were collected from trial participants at day 0 and at day 28 after the second dose. V is shortened by 6 bases, J by 1 base, and the region joining them spans 12 bases. The CDR3 starts with the cysteine, ends with the phenylalanine, and has 14 residues. Only the CDR3 portion is preserved as DNA: 42 bases, with reading frame beginning at the first base. CDR1 is given as SNHLY and CDR2 as FYNNEI, both from the germline V gene.

On this clone: The specificity of this receptor is unknown. No base quality values were provided; no much bigger clone lies one nucleotide off.

The CDR3 regions of human TCRbeta chains were subjected to immunosequencing. In the source study's methods: Repertoire TCRs were checked for matches against a reference library of SARS-CoV-2-specific TCRs that had been generated using the MIRA antigen-specificity platform. Breadth was defined as the fraction of unique TCRs that were SARS-CoV-2-associated, and depth was defined as the fraction of total T cells that were SARS-CoV-2-associated. Using the MIRA data, each spike-specific TCR was assigned both to the spike region to which the TCR was reactive and to a CD4 or CD8 class. Log10-transformed breadth and depth values were compared by one-way ANOVA with Sidak's multiple comparisons tests. What TCRdb holds here is the immuneACCESS table cut down to in-frame rearrangements. Part of the clones is not present; checked against another copy, under half of the missing clones reflect an unresolved V gene, and the others are unexplained. V and J calls and clone size come straight from that table; D and trimming were deduced from the DNA. This sample holds some 100,000 clones; about 90% were observed only once. The ten biggest clones cover roughly 3% of the sample.

The rearrangement joined TRBV2 to TRBJ1-1, with TRBD1 tentatively as D gene (6 bases match). The sample consisted of peripheral blood, taken 28 days after the second AZD1222 dose. The sequence came from an adult who received the AZD1222 COVID-19 vaccine. The CDR3 reads CASRTGIQNTEAFF. The nucleotides are TGTGCCAGCAGAACAGGGATCCAGAACACTGAAGCTTTCTTT.